The source of this T cell receptor beta chain is a study of cytomegalovirus exposure and HLA in healthy donors. Study details: Roughly 80 million unique TCRs from HLA-typed donors made up an early data release.

The PCR made use of 60 Vbeta and 13 Jbeta primers. Using immunoSEQ multiplex PCR, the repertoire was profiled, and TCRdb retains in-frame clones only, with some absent. The sample holds 85,000 to 100,000 clones; 75% to 85% are singletons and the top ten take around 3%. The germline V gene encodes CDR1 SGDLS and CDR2 YYNGEE. The V and J ends lost 3 bases and 4 bases respectively, with 10 bases between them. CDR3 size: 13 residues. Sequenced input: PBMCs. The gene calls are TRBV9 and TRBJ1-2; D is unclear. The clonotype was recovered from a male donor in good health and CMV-seropositive. This CDR3 is CASSGREPYGYTF. The CDR3 region has the DNA TGTGCCAGCAGCGGCCGGGAGCCCTATGGCTACACCTTC.